This is a list of T cell receptor beta chains from one sample in a study of cytomegalovirus exposure and HLA in healthy donors. Clones were read by immunoSEQ multiplex PCR, and TCRdb kept only the in-frame ones, dropping some. The sample holds approximately 170,000 clones, about three quarters seen once. The sample taken for sequencing was PBMCs. The receptors originated from a man aged 18 to 30 in good health and CMV-seropositive. CDR3s include the opening cysteine and the closing phenylalanine or tryptophan. D genes are given only for firm matches. The size field is filled for only some rows; it gives once, few, many or a size class.

>TRBV6-1|TRBJ1-5|-|few
TGTGCCAGCAACCTCGGGGTCAGTAGCAATCAGCCCCAGCATTTT
CASNLGVSSNQPQHF
>TRBV2|TRBJ2-5|-|once
TGTGCCAGCAGTGGGACACAGTCCGAGACCCAGTACTTC
CASSGTQSETQYF
>TRBV7-2|TRBJ1-1|TRBD1|-
TGTGCCAGCAGCTTAGAGGCGCGAGGACAGGGTCGGGCTTTCTTT
CASSLEARGQGRAFF
>TRBV2|TRBJ2-3|-|few
TGTGCCAGTTCCTGGTCAGGGCGAACAGATACGCAGTATTTT
CASSWSGRTDTQYF
>TRBV27|TRBJ2-3|TRBD1|-
TGTGCCAGCAGTTCTGGACAGGTGTTCACAGATACGCAGTATTTT
CASSSGQVFTDTQYF
>TRBV28|TRBJ1-3|-|once
TGTGCCAGCAGTTTAGCAGGGGCCCTTTTCGAAAACACCATATATTTT
CASSLAGALFENTIYF
>TRBV5-8|TRBJ1-5|-|few
TGTGCCAGCAGCTTGGGAGAGTTTAATCAGCCCCAGCATTTT
CASSLGEFNQPQHF
>TRBV11-3|TRBJ2-1|TRBD2|-
TGTGCCAGCAGCTTAGGAGATAGGGTACTAGCGGGACCTGAGCAGTTCTTC
CASSLGDRVLAGPEQFF
>TRBV2|TRBJ2-3|TRBD2|-
TGTGCCAGCCTTGGACTAGCGGGAGAGGAAGATAGCACAGATACGCAGTATTTT
CASLGLAGEEDSTDTQYF
>TRBV7-9|TRBJ2-2|-|-
TGTGCCAGCAGCTTAGGCCAGGGGAACACCGGGGAGCTGTTTTTT
CASSLGQGNTGELFF
>TRBV11-3|TRBJ2-1|-|-
TGTGCCAGCAGCTTGAGAGGGAGCTCCTACAATGAGCAGTTCTTC
CASSLRGSSYNEQFF
>TRBV5-1|TRBJ1-1|-|-
TGCGCCAGCAGTTCTGGGGGGGGTGTCACTGAAGCTTTCTTT
CASSSGGGVTEAFF
>TRBV28|TRBJ1-5|-|few
TGTGCCAGCAGTTTCCGACAGGTCAATCAGCCCCAGCATTTT
CASSFRQVNQPQHF
>TRBV6-1|TRBJ1-1|-|once
TGTGCCAGTTTCTGGGGGCAAATGAACACTGAAGCTTTCTTT
CASFWGQMNTEAFF
>TRBV7-2|TRBJ1-1|TRBD1|-
TGTGCCAGCAGCCCGACCTGGGACAGGGGTGGGACTGAAGCTTTCTTT
CASSPTWDRGGTEAFF
>TRBV29-1|TRBJ1-1|TRBD1|-
TGCAGCGGGTCGGACAGGGCTCACACTGAAGCTTTCTTT
CSGSDRAHTEAFF
>TRBV6-4|TRBJ2-2|-|-
TGTGCAAGCTCGGCTTGGGGCGACGGCGGGGAGCTGTTTTTT
CASSAWGDGGELFF
>TRBV28|TRBJ2-5|-|few
TGTGCCAGCTGGCAGCGAGGGGAGACCCAGTACTTC
CASWQRGETQYF
>TRBV27|TRBJ1-5|-|-
TGTGCCAGCAGTCTTGACAGTTTTAGCAATCAGCCCCAGCATTTT
CASSLDSFSNQPQHF
>TRBV19|TRBJ1-1|TRBD1|-
TGTGCCAGTAGTCCAGGAGACAGGGTGAACACTGAAGCTTTCTTT
CASSPGDRVNTEAFF
>TRBV4-1|TRBJ1-1|TRBD1|-
TGCGCCAGCAGCCAAGCTAAGGACAGGGTTGGGGGGACTGAAGCTTTCTTT
CASSQAKDRVGGTEAFF
>TRBV6-5|TRBJ1-6|-|-
TGTGCCAGCAGTTACTCGGGCACGGTTCGAAATTCACCCCTCCACTTT
CASSYSGTVRNSPLHF
>TRBV19|TRBJ1-5|TRBD1|-
TGTGCCAGTAGTATTAGGACCGGGACAGTCGTGGATCAGCCCCAGCATTTT
CASSIRTGTVVDQPQHF
>TRBV5-1|TRBJ2-2|-|-
TGCGCCAGCAGCTTGGGGCTAGACACCGGGGAGCTGTTTTTT
CASSLGLDTGELFF
>TRBV6-6|TRBJ1-1|-|-
TGTGCCAGCAGTTCCTACACTGAAGCTTTCTTT
CASSSYTEAFF
>TRBV18|TRBJ1-1|-|few
TGTGCCAGCTCACCACCGGGGGCTAAGAACACTGAAGCTTTCTTT
CASSPPGAKNTEAFF
>TRBV5-1|TRBJ1-1|-|few
TGCGCCAGCAGCTTAACAGGGTACGGCACTGAAGCTTTCTTT
CASSLTGYGTEAFF
>TRBV7-2|TRBJ1-5|-|-
TGTGCCAGCGATCAGGGTTCGGGTCAGCCCCAGCATTTT
CASDQGSGQPQHF
>TRBV5-4|TRBJ1-3|TRBD1|few
TGTGCCAGCAGCTTGGCCCGGGACAGATACTCTGGAAACACCATATATTTT
CASSLARDRYSGNTIYF
>TRBV6-6|TRBJ2-1|TRBD2|-
TGTGCCAGCAGGCTAGCGGGAGACTACAATGAGCAGTTCTTC
CASRLAGDYNEQFF
>TRBV6-5|TRBJ2-1|-|-
TGTGCCAGCAGTTACTCGCCTAGTTCCTACAATGAGCAGTTCTTC
CASSYSPSSYNEQFF
>TRBV6-1|TRBJ2-3|TRBD2|-
TGTGCCAGCCAAACGGGGGGAGGGGATACGCAGTATTTT
CASQTGGGDTQYF
>TRBV7-9|TRBJ2-5|TRBD2|-
TGTGCCAGCAGCATGGGTGCTAGCGGGGGCCAAGAGACCCAGTACTTC
CASSMGASGGQETQYF
>TRBV10-3|TRBJ1-2|-|-
TGTGCCATCAGTGGGCCGGGGACTAACTATGGCTACACCTTC
CAISGPGTNYGYTF
>TRBV27|TRBJ2-1|-|-
TGTGCCAGCAGTTTCCTGGACACCTCCTACAATGAGCAGTTCTTC
CASSFLDTSYNEQFF
>TRBV7-2|TRBJ1-2|-|-
TGTGCCAGCAGCTTATCTCCTAACTATGGCTACACCTTC
CASSLSPNYGYTF